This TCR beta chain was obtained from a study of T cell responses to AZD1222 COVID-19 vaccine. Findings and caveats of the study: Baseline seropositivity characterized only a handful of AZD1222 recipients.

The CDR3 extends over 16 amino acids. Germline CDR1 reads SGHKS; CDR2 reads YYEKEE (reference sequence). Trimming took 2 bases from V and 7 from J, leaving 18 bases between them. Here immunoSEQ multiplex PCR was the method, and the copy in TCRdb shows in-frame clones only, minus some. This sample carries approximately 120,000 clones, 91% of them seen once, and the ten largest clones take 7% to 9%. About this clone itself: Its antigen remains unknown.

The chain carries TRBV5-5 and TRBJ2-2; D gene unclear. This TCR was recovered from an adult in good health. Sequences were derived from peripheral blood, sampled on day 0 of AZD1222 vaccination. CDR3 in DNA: TGTGCCAGCAGCTTTCTTGCGGCCTCCTTGGGCGGGGAGCTGTTTTTT. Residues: CASSFLAASLGGELFF. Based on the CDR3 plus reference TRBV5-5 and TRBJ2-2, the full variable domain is DAGVTQSPTHLIKTRGQQVTLRCSPISGHKSVSWYQQVLGQGPQFIFQYYEKEERGRGNFPDRFSARQFPNYSSELNVNALLLGDSALYLCASSFLAASLGGELFFGEGSRLTVL.